This is a list of T cell receptor beta chains from one sample in a study of blood T cell repertoires in COVID-19. The protocol was immunoSEQ multiplex PCR, while the TCRdb copy is restricted to in-frame clones and leaves out a portion. The sample holds a few hundred thousand clones, 91% seen once. The sequenced material came from PBMCs or T cells enriched from blood (not recorded which). The source is a woman in her thirties or forties who had been exposed to COVID-19. Each CDR3 is given with its conserved first and last residue. The order of the fields is clone size, D gene, V gene, J gene, CDR3 DNA, CDR3 protein. D genes are given only for firm matches. Expanded clones get a size class; other rows say once, few or many, or leave the size out.

NA,NA,TRBV27,TRBJ2-7,TGTGCCAGCAGTTCCCTCGAAAGCGACTCCTACGAGCAGTACTTC,CASSSLESDSYEQYF
NA,TRBD1,TRBV19,TRBJ1-2,TGTGCCAGTAGTTGGGGACAGAACTATGGCTACACCTTC,CASSWGQNYGYTF
NA,NA,TRBV6-5,TRBJ1-3,TGTGCCAGCAGTAAACAGGGTACCCCTGGAAACACCATATATTTT,CASSKQGTPGNTIYF
NA,TRBD2,TRBV27,TRBJ2-6,TGTGCCAGCAGTCGACTAGCGGGGGGTACTGGGGCCAACGTCCTGACTTTC,CASSRLAGGTGANVLTF
NA,TRBD1,TRBV18,TRBJ1-2,TGTGCCAGCTCACCAAGACAGGGGGGCGGCTACACCTTC,CASSPRQGGGYTF
NA,NA,TRBV9,TRBJ2-3,TGTGCCAGCAGCGCAGGCGCCTCCCTCACAGATACGCAGTATTTT,CASSAGASLTDTQYF
NA,NA,TRBV6-2/TRBV6-3,TRBJ1-1,TGTGCCAGCAGTGGACTTGGGAACACTGAAGCTTTCTTT,CASSGLGNTEAFF
few,NA,TRBV11-3,TRBJ2-7,TGTGCCAGCAGCTTAGCCCTTCGTCGACAGTACGAGCAGTACTTC,CASSLALRRQYEQYF
NA,TRBD1,TRBV11-2,TRBJ1-3,TGTGCCAGCAGCCCCCGGACAGGGGCCCTCTCTGGAAACACCATATATTTT,CASSPRTGALSGNTIYF
NA,TRBD1,TRBV23-1,TRBJ1-2,TGCGCCAGCAGTGACAATTCAGGGGGCGCCGAGTGTGGCTACACCTTC,CASSDNSGGAECGYTF
NA,NA,TRBV18,TRBJ1-2,TGTGCCAGCTCACCGGTGGACAGTCGGCTCTATGGCTACACCTTC,CASSPVDSRLYGYTF
NA,TRBD2,TRBV10-1,TRBJ2-3,TGCGCCAGCAGCTTTCTAGCGGAGGATACGCAGTATTTT,CASSFLAEDTQYF
NA,TRBD1,TRBV7-9,TRBJ1-4,TGTGCCAGCAGCTTAGGGACAGGGACCCCAACTAATGAAAAACTGTTTTTT,CASSLGTGTPTNEKLFF
NA,TRBD2,TRBV7-3,TRBJ2-1,TGTGCCAGCAGCTTAAGCGGGGGGCTCTACAATGAGCAGTTCTTC,CASSLSGGLYNEQFF
once,TRBD1,TRBV6-2/TRBV6-3,TRBJ1-1,TGTGCCAGCAGTTTGGGGGGGACAGGTAACACTGAAGCTTTCTTT,CASSLGGTGNTEAFF
NA,NA,TRBV6-2/TRBV6-3,TRBJ2-6,TGTGCCAGCAGTTACTCTATCCTTTGGGCCTTGAGGGCCAACGTCCTGACTTTC,CASSYSILWALRANVLTF
NA,TRBD2,TRBV12-5,TRBJ2-1,TGTGCTAGTGGTTTAGTAGCGGGGGGTTACAATGAGCAGTTCTTC,CASGLVAGGYNEQFF
NA,TRBD2,TRBV5-1,TRBJ2-3,TGCGCCAGCAGCTTGGTGCTAGCGGGGACAGATACGCAGTATTTT,CASSLVLAGTDTQYF
NA,NA,TRBV21-1,TRBJ1-1,TGTGCCAGCAGCGTCCGGGACAGTAGGAACACTGAAGCTTTCTTT,CASSVRDSRNTEAFF
NA,NA,TRBV7-3,TRBJ2-1,TGTGCCAGCAGCCCCCCAGGCCCCTACAATGAGCAGTTCTTC,CASSPPGPYNEQFF
NA,NA,TRBV6-5,TRBJ1-2,TGTGCCAGCAGCGACACTAACTATGGCTACACCTTC,CASSDTNYGYTF
NA,NA,TRBV5-1,TRBJ2-3,TGCGCCAGCAGGAGTGGCGGGGAGAAGGGTACGCAGTATTTT,CASRSGGEKGTQYF
NA,NA,TRBV6-5,TRBJ1-1,TGTGCCAGCACCGACCTAGGGGGATTGAACACTGAAGCTTTCTTT,CASTDLGGLNTEAFF
NA,NA,TRBV19,TRBJ1-2,TGTGCCAGTAACCCTTTTCCAGGGGTGGGCTATGGCTACACCTTC,CASNPFPGVGYGYTF
NA,NA,TRBV20-1,TRBJ2-3,TGCAGTGCAGGTGGGCCAGATACGCAGTATTTT,CSAGGPDTQYF
NA,TRBD2,TRBV29-1,TRBJ2-1,TGCAGCATTAGCGGGAGGGCATACAATGAGCAGTTCTTC,CSISGRAYNEQFF
NA,TRBD1,TRBV7-9,TRBJ1-3,TGTGCCAGCAGTAATACAGGGGGCATCTCTGGAAACACCATATATTTT,CASSNTGGISGNTIYF
NA,NA,TRBV2,TRBJ2-7,TGTGCCAGCAGAAACCCCGGACAGACCTACGAGCAGTACTTC,CASRNPGQTYEQYF
few,NA,TRBV7-2,TRBJ1-5,TGTGCCAGCAGCTTAGTCCCAACAGAGCCCCAGCATTTT,CASSLVPTEPQHF
few,TRBD1,TRBV27,TRBJ1-6,TGTGCCAGCAGTTTCGAAACCCCGGGACAGGGTAATTCACCCCTCCACTTT,CASSFETPGQGNSPLHF
NA,TRBD2,TRBV30,TRBJ2-1,TGTGCCTGGATCGTAGTGGGCGGGAGGGCGTCCTACAATGAGCAGTTCTTC,CAWIVVGGRASYNEQFF
NA,NA,TRBV7-9,TRBJ2-7,TGTGCCAGCAGCTTAGTTTCGAGGAGTCCCACCCACTCCTACGAGCAGTACTTC,CASSLVSRSPTHSYEQYF
NA,NA,TRBV2,TRBJ2-7,TGTGCCAGCAGTGACGTTGGGGGGGCAACCTACGAGCAGTACTTC,CASSDVGGATYEQYF
NA,TRBD1,TRBV19,TRBJ1-2,TGTGCCACAAGGCCAGGGGGCTCGGATGGCTACACCTTC,CATRPGGSDGYTF
NA,NA,TRBV4-3,TRBJ2-5,TGCGCCAGCAGCATACAGGGTTTTCAAGAGACCCAGTACTTC,CASSIQGFQETQYF
NA,TRBD2,TRBV7-2,TRBJ2-7,TGTGCCAGCAGTTATAGGTCGACTAGCGGGCCCTCCTACGAGCAGTACTTC,CASSYRSTSGPSYEQYF
NA,TRBD1,TRBV12-3/TRBV12-4,TRBJ1-2,TGTGCCGGCAGACAGGGGAGCAGCGGCTACACCTTC,CAGRQGSSGYTF